These T cell receptor beta chains were read from a single sample in a study of early T cells in non-severe SARS-CoV-2 infection. TCRdb re-called the 5' RACE reads through MiXCR, storing one row per CDR3 protein. The sample carries fewer than 85,000 distinct CDR3 sequences, less than 15% recorded once. The material sequenced was whole blood. The receptor source for this set is an adult who was a healthcare worker with PCR-confirmed SARS-CoV-2 infection or an uninfected control (not recorded which). The CDR3 runs from the conserved cysteine through the conserved F or W. D genes are given only for firm matches. Expanded clones are given a class, and other clones once, few, many or no size at all.

V	size	D	length	J	CDR3	DNA
TRBV9	.	TRBD1	16	TRBJ2-1	CASSVEQGTRYNEQFF	TGTGCCAGCAGCGTAGAACAGGGGACGAGATACAATGAGCAGTTCTTC
TRBV3-1	medium-sized	TRBD1	15	TRBJ2-7	CASSPGTGRSYEQYF	TGTGCCAGCAGCCCCGGGACAGGGCGGTCCTACGAGCAGTACTTC
TRBV7-2	.	.	14	TRBJ2-4	CASSLGIAKNIQYF	TGTGCCAGCAGCTTAGGGATAGCCAAAAACATTCAGTACTTC
TRBV18	many	TRBD2	15	TRBJ2-1	CASSPGTSGYNEQFF	TGTGCCAGCTCACCGGGGACTAGCGGTTACAATGAGCAGTTCTTC
TRBV10-3	few	.	14	TRBJ2-7	CAISGQTGSYEQYF	TGTGCCATCAGCGGACAGACCGGCTCCTACGAGCAGTACTTC
TRBV11-2	few	.	18	TRBJ2-1	CASSSLRTGGVRYNEQFF	TGTGCCAGCAGCTCCTTACGTACAGGGGGGGTTCGCTACAATGAGCAGTTCTTC
TRBV9	.	.	20	TRBJ1-3	CASSVAGEGLDPFPGNTIYF	TGTGCCAGCAGCGTAGCTGGGGAGGGGTTAGATCCCTTCCCTGGAAACACCATATATTTT
TRBV7-2	few	.	14	TRBJ2-3	CASSPHQSTDTQYF	TGTGCCAGCAGCCCGCACCAGTCGACAGATACGCAGTATTTT
TRBV5-4	few	TRBD2	15	TRBJ2-7	CASSLGLAGTYEQYF	TGTGCCAGCAGCTTGGGGCTAGCGGGAACATACGAGCAGTACTTC
TRBV5-1	.	.	13	TRBJ1-1	CASSSGVNTEAFF	TGCGCCAGCAGTTCAGGGGTGAACACTGAAGCTTTCTTT
TRBV19	.	TRBD1	17	TRBJ2-7	CASRGLGTGKSSYEQYF	TGTGCCAGTAGGGGGTTAGGGACAGGAAAGAGCTCCTACGAGCAGTACTTC
TRBV5-8	many	.	12	TRBJ2-7	CATAGVAYEQYF	TGTGCCACCGCGGGTGTTGCCTACGAGCAGTACTTC
TRBV20-1	few	.	13	TRBJ1-1	CSASGQFNTEAFF	TGCAGTGCTAGCGGACAGTTTAACACTGAAGCTTTCTTT
TRBV12-3/TRBV12-4	.	.	14	TRBJ2-4	CASKPRGAANIQYF	TGTGCCAGCAAACCTAGGGGGGCGGCAAACATTCAGTACTTC
TRBV13	many	.	13	TRBJ2-2	CASSGYRAGELFF	TGTGCCAGCAGCGGATACAGGGCCGGGGAGCTGTTTTTT
TRBV9	.	TRBD1	15	TRBJ1-4	CASSPGTGVNEKLFF	TGTGCCAGCAGCCCAGGGACAGGAGTTAATGAAAAACTGTTTTTT
TRBV5-8	.	.	16	TRBJ1-2	CASSLAKQGNDYGYTF	TGTGCCAGCAGCTTAGCCAAACAGGGCAACGACTATGGCTACACCTTC
TRBV11-2	.	TRBD2	17	TRBJ2-3	CASSLGPLLAGTDTQYF	TGTGCCAGCAGCTTAGGACCCCTACTAGCGGGCACGGATACGCAGTATTTT
TRBV4-2	many	.	17	TRBJ2-7	CASSQDRGGASVREQYF	TGTGCCAGCAGCCAAGATAGGGGGGGTGCCTCAGTAAGGGAGCAGTACTTC
TRBV29-1	few	TRBD1	14	TRBJ1-2	CSVDQGALDYGYTF	TGCAGCGTTGATCAGGGGGCGCTGGACTATGGCTACACCTTC
TRBV6-5	few	.	12	TRBJ1-1	CASNNPYGEAFF	TGTGCCAGCAACAACCCCTACGGGGAAGCTTTCTTT
TRBV4-2	few	.	16	TRBJ1-3	CASSQDLDTSGNTIYF	TGTGCCAGCAGCCAAGATCTCGACACCTCTGGAAACACCATATATTTT
TRBV11-3	many	TRBD2	16	TRBJ2-1	CASSLMGEGVYNEQFF	TGTGCCAGCAGCTTGATGGGGGAGGGTGTCTACAATGAGCAGTTCTTC
TRBV11-3	.	TRBD2	14	TRBJ2-7	CASSWTSGGYEQYF	TGTGCCAGCAGTTGGACTAGCGGCGGCTACGAGCAGTACTTC
TRBV4-1	few	TRBD1	16	TRBJ1-2	CASSQEDGTGNYGYTF	TGCGCCAGCAGCCAAGAAGACGGGACAGGAAACTATGGCTACACCTTC
TRBV14	.	.	17	TRBJ2-2	CASSLRKHGVDTGELFF	TGTGCCAGCAGCCTACGGAAGCACGGAGTGGACACCGGGGAGCTGTTTTTT
TRBV21-1	few	.	13	TRBJ1-2	CASRRGSNYGYTF	TGTGCCAGCAGAAGGGGTTCTAACTATGGCTACACCTTC
TRBV3-1	many	TRBD2	17	TRBJ2-3	CASSQEVLAGGFNTQYF	TGTGCCAGCAGCCAAGAGGTGTTAGCGGGAGGGTTTAATACGCAGTATTTT
TRBV3-1	few	TRBD1	15	TRBJ1-2	CASSQEDQGASRYTF	TGTGCCAGCAGCCAAGAAGACCAGGGGGCGTCGCGCTACACCTTC
TRBV7-2	few	.	13	TRBJ2-1	CASSIQKTTEQFF	TGTGCCAGCAGCATCCAGAAGACAACTGAGCAGTTCTTC
TRBV12-3/TRBV12-4	many	TRBD2	16	TRBJ2-2	CASRPLAGVGTGELFF	TGTGCCAGCAGGCCGCTAGCGGGGGTCGGCACCGGGGAGCTGTTTTTT
TRBV3-1	.	.	12	TRBJ2-7	CASSQDGYEQYF	TGTGCCAGCAGCCAAGACGGTTACGAGCAGTACTTC
TRBV20-1	few	.	15	TRBJ1-2	CSARTWGQVDYGYTF	TGCAGTGCTAGGACCTGGGGGCAGGTCGACTATGGCTACACCTTC
TRBV19	many	.	14	TRBJ1-4	CASSIWQGSEKLFF	TGTGCCAGTAGTATATGGCAGGGGAGCGAAAAACTGTTTTTT
TRBV6-5	many	TRBD2	14	TRBJ2-1	CASKTSGFYNEQFF	TGTGCCAGCAAGACTAGCGGATTCTACAATGAGCAGTTCTTC
TRBV28	many	TRBD1	14	TRBJ2-7	CASSPAGTVNEQYF	TGTGCCAGCAGCCCAGCCGGGACAGTTAACGAGCAGTACTTC
TRBV20-1	few	.	13	TRBJ2-2	CSAMGENTGELFF	TGCAGTGCTATGGGGGAGAACACCGGGGAGCTGTTTTTT
TRBV12-3/TRBV12-4	few	TRBD2	19	TRBJ2-3	CASSQSVGKREGLTDTQYF	TGTGCCAGCAGCCAATCCGTGGGGAAGCGGGAGGGCCTGACAGATACGCAGTATTTT
TRBV11-2	many	.	16	TRBJ2-1	CASSPRRESRWNEQFF	TGTGCCAGCAGCCCACGGAGGGAGTCGCGGTGGAATGAGCAGTTCTTC
TRBV29-1	few	.	14	TRBJ2-1	CSVDGKGLYNEQFF	TGCAGCGTTGATGGAAAGGGGCTCTACAATGAGCAGTTCTTC
TRBV7-2	many	TRBD1	16	TRBJ1-6	CASSLGGRDSSKALHF	TGTGCCAGCAGCTTAGGTGGCAGGGACAGTTCGAAGGCCCTCCACTTT